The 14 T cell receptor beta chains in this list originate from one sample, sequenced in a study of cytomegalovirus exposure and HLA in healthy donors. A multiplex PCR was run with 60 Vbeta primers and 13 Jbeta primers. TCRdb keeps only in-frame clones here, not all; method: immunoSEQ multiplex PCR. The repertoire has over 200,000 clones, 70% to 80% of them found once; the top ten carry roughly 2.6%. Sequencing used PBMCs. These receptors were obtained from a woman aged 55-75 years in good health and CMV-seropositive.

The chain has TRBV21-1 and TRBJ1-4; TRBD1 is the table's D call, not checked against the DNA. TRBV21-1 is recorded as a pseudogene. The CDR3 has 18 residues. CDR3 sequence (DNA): TGTGCCAGCACCCCAAAACTATCTCCGGGACAAACTAATGAAAAACTGTTTTTT. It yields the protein CASTPKLSPGQTNEKLFF.

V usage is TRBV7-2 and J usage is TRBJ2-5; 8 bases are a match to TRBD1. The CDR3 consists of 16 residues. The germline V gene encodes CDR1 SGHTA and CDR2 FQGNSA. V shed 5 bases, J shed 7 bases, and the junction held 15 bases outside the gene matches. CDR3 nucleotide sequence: TGTGCCAGCAGCCCAAATCCCGGACAGGGAGGTACGACCCAGTACTTC. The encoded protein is CASSPNPGQGGTTQYF. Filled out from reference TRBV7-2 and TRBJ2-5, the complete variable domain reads GAGVSQSPSNKVTEKGKDVELRCDPISGHTALYWYRQSLGQGLEFLIYFQGNSAPDKSGLPSDRFSAERTGGSVSTLTIQRTQQEDSAVYLCASSPNPGQGGTTQYFGPGTRLLVL.

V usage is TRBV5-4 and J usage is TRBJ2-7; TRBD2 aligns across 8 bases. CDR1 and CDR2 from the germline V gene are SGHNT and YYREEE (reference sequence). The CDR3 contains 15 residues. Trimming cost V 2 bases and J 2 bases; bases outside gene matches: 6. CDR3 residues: CASSFGGGATYEQYF. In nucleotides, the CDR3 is TGTGCCAGCAGCTTCGGGGGGGGAGCGACCTACGAGCAGTACTTC.

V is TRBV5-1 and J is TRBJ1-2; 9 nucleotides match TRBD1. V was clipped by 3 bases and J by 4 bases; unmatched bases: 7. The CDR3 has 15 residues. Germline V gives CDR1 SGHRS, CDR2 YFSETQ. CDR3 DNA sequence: TGCGCCAGCAGCTACACTACAGGGGGCTTCTATGGCTACACCTTC. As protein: CASSYTTGGFYGYTF.

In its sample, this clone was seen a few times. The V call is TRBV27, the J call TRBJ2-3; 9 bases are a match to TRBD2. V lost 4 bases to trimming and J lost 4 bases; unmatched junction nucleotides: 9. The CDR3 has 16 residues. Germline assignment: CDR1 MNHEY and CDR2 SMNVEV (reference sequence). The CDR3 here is CASSSSAGGAPDTQYF. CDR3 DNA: TGTGCCAGCAGTTCATCAGCGGGGGGCGCGCCAGATACGCAGTATTTT.

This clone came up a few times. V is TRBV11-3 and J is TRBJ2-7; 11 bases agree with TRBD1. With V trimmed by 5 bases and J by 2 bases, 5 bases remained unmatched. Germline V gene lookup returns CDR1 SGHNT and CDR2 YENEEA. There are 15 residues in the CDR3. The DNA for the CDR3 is TGTGCCAGCAGCGCTTGGACAGGGGGCACCTACGAGCAGTACTTC. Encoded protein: CASSAWTGGTYEQYF.

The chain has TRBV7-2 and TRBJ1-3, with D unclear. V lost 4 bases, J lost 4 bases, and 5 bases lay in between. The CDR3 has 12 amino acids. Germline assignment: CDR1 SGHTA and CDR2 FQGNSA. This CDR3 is CASSSYGNTIYF. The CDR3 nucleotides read TGTGCCAGCAGCTCCTACGGAAACACCATATATTTT.

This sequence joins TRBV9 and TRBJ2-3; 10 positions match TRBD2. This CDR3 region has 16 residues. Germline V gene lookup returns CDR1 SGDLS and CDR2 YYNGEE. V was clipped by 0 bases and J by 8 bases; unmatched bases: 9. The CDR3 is CASSVGIAGGSGTQYF. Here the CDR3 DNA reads TGTGCCAGCAGCGTAGGGATAGCGGGGGGATCGGGTACGCAGTATTTT. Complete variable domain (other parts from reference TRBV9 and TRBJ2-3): DSGVTQTPKHLITATGQRVTLRCSPRSGDLSVYWYQQSLDQGLQFLIQYYNGEERAKGNILERFSAQQFPDLHSELNLSSLELGDSALYFCASSVGIAGGSGTQYFGPGTRLTVL.

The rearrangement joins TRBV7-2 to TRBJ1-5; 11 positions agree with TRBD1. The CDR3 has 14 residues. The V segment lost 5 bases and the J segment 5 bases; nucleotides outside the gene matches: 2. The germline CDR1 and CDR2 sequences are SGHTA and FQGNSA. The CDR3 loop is CASSQDRGHQPQHF. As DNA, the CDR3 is TGTGCCAGCAGCCAGGACAGGGGGCATCAGCCCCAGCATTTT.

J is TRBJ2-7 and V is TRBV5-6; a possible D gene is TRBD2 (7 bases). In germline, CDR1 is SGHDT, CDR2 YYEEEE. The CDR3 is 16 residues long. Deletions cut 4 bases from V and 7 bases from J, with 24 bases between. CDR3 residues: CASSPLGGGGRREQYF. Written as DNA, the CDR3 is TGTGCCAGCAGCCCCCTGGGGGGCGGGGGACGACGAGAGCAGTACTTC.

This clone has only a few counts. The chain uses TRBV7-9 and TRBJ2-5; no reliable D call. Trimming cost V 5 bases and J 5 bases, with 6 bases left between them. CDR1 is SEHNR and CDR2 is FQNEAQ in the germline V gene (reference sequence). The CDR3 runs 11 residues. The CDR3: CASSPVETQYF. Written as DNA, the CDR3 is TGTGCCAGCAGCCCAGTGGAGACCCAGTACTTC.

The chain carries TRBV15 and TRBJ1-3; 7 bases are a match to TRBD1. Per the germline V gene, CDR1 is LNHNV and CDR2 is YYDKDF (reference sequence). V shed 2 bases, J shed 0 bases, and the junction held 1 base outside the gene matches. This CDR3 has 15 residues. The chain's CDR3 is CATSRRTGSGNTIYF. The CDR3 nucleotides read TGTGCCACCAGCAGAAGGACAGGCTCTGGAAACACCATATATTTT. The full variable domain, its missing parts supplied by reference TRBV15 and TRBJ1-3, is DAMVIQNPRYQVTQFGKPVTLSCSQTLNHNVMYWYQQKSSQAPKLLFHYYDKDFNNEADTPDNFQSRRPNTSFCFLDIRSPGLGDTAMYLCATSRRTGSGNTIYFGEGSWLTVV.

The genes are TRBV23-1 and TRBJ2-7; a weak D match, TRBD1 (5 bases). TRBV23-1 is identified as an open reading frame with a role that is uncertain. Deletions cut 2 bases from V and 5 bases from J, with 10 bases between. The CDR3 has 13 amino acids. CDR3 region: CASSQTDSHEQYF. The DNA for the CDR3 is TGCGCCAGCAGTCAAACCGACAGTCACGAGCAGTACTTC.

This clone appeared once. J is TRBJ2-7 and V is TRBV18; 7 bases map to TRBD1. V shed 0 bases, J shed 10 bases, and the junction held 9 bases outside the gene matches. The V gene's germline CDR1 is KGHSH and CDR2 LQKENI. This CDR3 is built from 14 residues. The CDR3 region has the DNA TGTGCCAGCTCACCACCGGAGGACAGGTTTAGACAGTACTTC. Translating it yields CASSPPEDRFRQYF.